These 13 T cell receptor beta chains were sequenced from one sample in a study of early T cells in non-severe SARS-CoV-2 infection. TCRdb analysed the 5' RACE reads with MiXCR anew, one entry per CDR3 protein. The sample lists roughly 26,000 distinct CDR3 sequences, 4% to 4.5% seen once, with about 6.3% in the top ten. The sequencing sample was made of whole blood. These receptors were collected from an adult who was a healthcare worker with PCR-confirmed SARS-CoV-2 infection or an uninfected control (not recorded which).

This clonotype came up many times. In nucleotides, the CDR3 is TGTGCCAGCTCACCCACCCGGCAGGGGGCAAACCATGAGCAGTTCTTC. Translated: CASSPTRQGANHEQFF. This sequence joins TRBV18 and TRBJ2-1, with 8 bases lining up with TRBD1. This CDR3 comprises 16 residues. Unmatched junction bases numbered 12, after V lost 3 bases and J lost 8 bases. Germline lookup yields CDR1 KGHSH and CDR2 LQKENI. The full variable domain, completed using reference TRBV18 and TRBJ2-1, is NAGVMQNPRHLVRRRGQEARLRCSPMKGHSHVYWYRQLPEEGLKFMVYLQKENIIDESGMPKERFSAEFPKEGPSILRIQQVVRGDSAAYFCASSPTRQGANHEQFFGPGTRLTVL.

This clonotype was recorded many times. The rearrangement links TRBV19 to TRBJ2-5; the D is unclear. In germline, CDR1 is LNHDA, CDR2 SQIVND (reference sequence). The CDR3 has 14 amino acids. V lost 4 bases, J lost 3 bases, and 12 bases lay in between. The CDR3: CASSTNVYEETQYF. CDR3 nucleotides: TGTGCCAGTAGTACTAATGTGTACGAAGAGACCCAGTACTTC.

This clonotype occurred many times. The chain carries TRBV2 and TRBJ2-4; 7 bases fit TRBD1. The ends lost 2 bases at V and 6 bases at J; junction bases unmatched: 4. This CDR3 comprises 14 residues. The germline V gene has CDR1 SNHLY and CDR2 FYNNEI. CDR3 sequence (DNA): TGTGCCAGCAGTGAAAATTACAGGGGAAACATTCAGTACTTC. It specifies CASSENYRGNIQYF.

CDR3 coding DNA: TGTGCCAGCAGCTTAATGGGGACGGGCACCGGGGAGCTGTTTTTT. It codes for CASSLMGTGTGELFF. The chain links TRBV11-1 to TRBJ2-2, with D perhaps matching TRBD1 or TRBD2 (5 bases each). Germline loops: CDR1 SGHAT, CDR2 FQDESV (reference sequence). The CDR3 contains 15 residues. V was shortened by 2 bases and J by 4 bases, with 11 bases between the two germline ends.

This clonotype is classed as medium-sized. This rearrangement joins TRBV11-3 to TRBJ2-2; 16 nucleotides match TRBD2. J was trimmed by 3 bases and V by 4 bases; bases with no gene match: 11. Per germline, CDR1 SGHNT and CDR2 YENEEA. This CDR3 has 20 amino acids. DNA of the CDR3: TGTGCCAGCAGCTCTGGAAGGGGACTAGCGGGAGGGCCATACACCGGGGAGCTGTTTTTT. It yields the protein CASSSGRGLAGGPYTGELFF.

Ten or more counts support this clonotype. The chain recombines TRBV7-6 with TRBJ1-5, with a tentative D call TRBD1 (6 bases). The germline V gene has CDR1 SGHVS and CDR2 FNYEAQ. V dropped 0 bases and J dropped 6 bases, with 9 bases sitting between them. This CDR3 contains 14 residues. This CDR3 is CASSLAGAGQPQHF. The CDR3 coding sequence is TGTGCCAGCAGCTTAGCGGGGGCCGGTCAGCCCCAGCATTTT.

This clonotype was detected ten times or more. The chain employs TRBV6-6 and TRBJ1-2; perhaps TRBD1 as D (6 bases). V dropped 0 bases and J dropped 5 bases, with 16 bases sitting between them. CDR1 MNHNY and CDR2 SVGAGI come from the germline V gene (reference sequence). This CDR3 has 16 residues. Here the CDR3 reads CASSYSLFTGKYGYTF. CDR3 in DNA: TGTGCCAGCAGTTACTCGCTATTTACAGGGAAATATGGCTACACCTTC.

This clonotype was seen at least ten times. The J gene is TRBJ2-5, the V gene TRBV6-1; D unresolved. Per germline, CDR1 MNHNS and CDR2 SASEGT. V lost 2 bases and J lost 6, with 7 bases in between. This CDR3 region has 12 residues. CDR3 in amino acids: CASSENAQTQYF. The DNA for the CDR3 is TGTGCCAGCAGTGAAAACGCCCAGACCCAGTACTTC.

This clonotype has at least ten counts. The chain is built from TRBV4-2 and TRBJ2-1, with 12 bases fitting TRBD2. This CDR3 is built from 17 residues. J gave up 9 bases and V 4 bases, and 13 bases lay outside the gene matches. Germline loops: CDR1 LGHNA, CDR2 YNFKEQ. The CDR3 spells CASSLSPLAGGPREQFF. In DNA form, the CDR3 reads TGTGCCAGCAGCCTCTCCCCTCTAGCGGGAGGGCCCCGTGAGCAGTTCTTC.

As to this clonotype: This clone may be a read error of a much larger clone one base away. Here the CDR3 reads CASSLGSAGGLFF. The CDR3 region has the DNA TGTGCCAGCAGCTTGGGGTCAGCCGGGGGGCTGTTTTTT. The V and J genes are TRBV5-6 and TRBJ2-2, with a possible D match to TRBD2 (6 bases). The CDR3 is 13 residues long. Germline CDR1 reads SGHDT; CDR2 reads YYEEEE.

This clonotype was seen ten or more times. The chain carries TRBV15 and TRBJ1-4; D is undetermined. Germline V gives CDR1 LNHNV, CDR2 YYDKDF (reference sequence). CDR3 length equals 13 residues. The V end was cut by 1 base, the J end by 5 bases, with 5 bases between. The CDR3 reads CATSRGRNEKLFF. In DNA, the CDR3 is TGTGCCACCAGCAGAGGTCGGAATGAAAAACTGTTTTTT.

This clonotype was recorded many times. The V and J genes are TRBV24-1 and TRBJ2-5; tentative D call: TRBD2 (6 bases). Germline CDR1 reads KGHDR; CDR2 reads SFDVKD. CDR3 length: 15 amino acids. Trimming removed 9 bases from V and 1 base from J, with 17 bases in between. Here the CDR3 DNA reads TGTGCCACCGAAAAAAAGAGCGGGTCCCAAGAGACCCAGTACTTC. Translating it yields CATEKKSGSQETQYF.

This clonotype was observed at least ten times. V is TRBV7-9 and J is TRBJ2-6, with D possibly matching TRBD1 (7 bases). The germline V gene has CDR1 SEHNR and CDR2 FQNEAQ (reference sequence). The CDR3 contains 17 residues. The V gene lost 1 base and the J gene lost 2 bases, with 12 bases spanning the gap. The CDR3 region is CASSLGQGGAGANVLTF. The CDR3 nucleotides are TGTGCCAGCAGCTTAGGACAGGGCGGGGCTGGGGCCAACGTCCTGACTTTC.